What follows are 21 T cell receptor beta chains derived from one specimen sequenced in a study of STAT3 mutations in large granular lymphocyte leukemia. The study's findings and limits: Every T-LGLL patient had at least one immunodominant TCRbeta clonotype.

No antigen has been assigned to these receptors. Measured with immunoSEQ multiplex PCR; TCRdb has only the in-frame clones, and not every one. The sample consists of roughly 40,000 clones, roughly three quarters of them appearing once. The material sequenced was PBMCs. The receptor set was obtained from a human donor with T large granular lymphocyte leukemia. Some clones in this sample may be carry-over from other donors' samples.

This clone has only one observation. The chain is built from TRBV28 and TRBJ1-5; weak D call: TRBD1 (6 bases). There are 13 residues in the CDR3. The germline CDR1 and CDR2 sequences are MDHEN and SYDVKM. V was trimmed by 3 bases and J by 6 bases, leaving 9 bases between them. CDR3 bases: TGTGCCAGCAGTTTTAGGGGGGCTCAGCCCCAGCATTTT. This encodes CASSFRGAQPQHF.

The chain has TRBV6-6 and TRBJ1-5, with 7 nucleotides matching TRBD1. The trim removed 5 bases at V and 4 bases at J, leaving 11 bases unmatched. The CDR3 totals 16 residues. Germline-derived CDR1 and CDR2 are MNHNY and SVGAGI (reference sequence). For the CDR3, the DNA is TGTGCCAGCAGTCCATATCGACAGGGACGAAATCAGCCCCAGCATTTT. Amino acids: CASSPYRQGRNQPQHF.

The rearrangement uses TRBV9 and TRBJ2-1, with a weak D call TRBD2 (6 bases). Trimming cost V 0 bases and J 6 bases, with 19 bases left between them. This CDR3 contains 17 residues. Germline-derived CDR1 and CDR2 are SGDLS and YYNGEE. This CDR3 reads CASSVAKRAWAGNEQFF. The CDR3 DNA sequence: TGTGCCAGCAGCGTAGCTAAGCGGGCCTGGGCGGGCAATGAGCAGTTCTTC.

This clone has a single count. The genes are TRBV29-1 and TRBJ2-1; TRBD1 matches at 10 bases. CDR3 length equals 12 residues. Per the germline V gene, CDR1 is SQVTM and CDR2 is ANQGSEA. Trimming took 7 bases from V and 9 from J; bases not matched to a gene: 6. The CDR3 DNA reads TGCAGCGAAGGGACAGGGGAGACTGAGCAGTTCTTC. Translation gives CSEGTGETEQFF.

This rearrangement joins TRBV7-2 to TRBJ2-2, with 7 bases fitting TRBD1. The germline V gene has CDR1 SGHTA and CDR2 FQGNSA. This CDR3 is 14 amino acids long. Trimming cost V 6 bases and J 4 bases; bases outside gene matches: 5. CDR3 nucleotide sequence: TGTGCCAGCAGTTCGACAGGGTTCACCGGGGAGCTGTTTTTT. This translates into CASSSTGFTGELFF.

The chain couples TRBV7-2 to TRBJ2-3; 7 bases align to TRBD2. V lost 4 bases, J lost 1 base, and 5 bases stayed unmatched. The length of the CDR3 is 15 residues. Germline V gene lookup returns CDR1 SGHTA and CDR2 FQGNSA. In nucleotides, the CDR3 is TGTGCCAGCAGCTACAGCGGGGTTCGCACAGATACGCAGTATTTT. Encoded protein: CASSYSGVRTDTQYF.

In this sample, this clone turned up a few times. V and J are TRBV6-5 and TRBJ1-1, with D tentatively TRBD1 (6 bases). The CDR3 is 14 amino acids. Germline values: CDR1 MNHEY, CDR2 SVGAGI. The V end was cut by 1 base, the J end by 6 bases, with 12 bases between. CDR3 sequence (DNA): TGTGCCAGCAGTTACTTCGTAGGGGGGTCTGAAGCTTTCTTT. This gives the protein CASSYFVGGSEAFF.

V usage is TRBV4-1 and J usage is TRBJ2-4, with a weak D call TRBD2 (7 bases). Germline CDR1 reads MGHRA; CDR2 reads YSYEKL. Trimming left V 1 base short and J 7 bases short, with 11 bases between. The CDR3 loop spans 14 amino acids. CDR3: CASSQGGGGNIQYF. The CDR3 DNA reads TGCGCCAGCAGCCAAGGGGGAGGGGGGAACATTCAGTACTTC.

This chain joins TRBV2 and TRBJ1-1; the D gene is possibly TRBD1 (6 bases). The CDR3 spans 12 residues. V lost 11 bases and J lost 0, with 10 bases in between. Germline CDR1 and CDR2: SNHLY and FYNNEI. The CDR3 bases are TGTGCCGGTGGACAGATGAACACTGAAGCTTTCTTT. Amino acids: CAGGQMNTEAFF.

The genes are TRBV19 and TRBJ1-1, with a weak D call TRBD1 (6 bases). The CDR3 runs to 14 residues. The germline V gene encodes CDR1 LNHDA and CDR2 SQIVND (reference sequence). V was pared by 1 base and J by 6 bases, with 12 bases between. The CDR3 DNA sequence: TGTGCCAGTAGTATAGGGCAGGGGACGCCTGAAGCTTTCTTT. The encoded protein is CASSIGQGTPEAFF.

The rearrangement uses TRBV11-2 and TRBJ1-1; 9 positions agree with TRBD1. From germline, CDR1 is SGHAT and CDR2 FQNNGV. This CDR3 comprises 14 residues. Trimming cost V 5 bases and J 1 base; bases outside gene matches: 2. The CDR3 nucleotides are TGTGCCAGCAGCATGGACAGGGGGAACACTGAAGCTTTCTTT. It codes for CASSMDRGNTEAFF.

J is TRBJ2-7 and V is TRBV6-5; 11 positions agree with TRBD1. This CDR3 region has 15 residues. The ends lost 5 bases at V and 4 bases at J; junction bases unmatched: 7. Germline lookup yields CDR1 MNHEY and CDR2 SVGAGI. The CDR3, as DNA: TGTGCCAGCAGTAGGGGGACAGGGGGTAAATACGAGCAGTACTTC. This translates into CASSRGTGGKYEQYF.

V is TRBV7-2 and J is TRBJ1-5; 7 bases match TRBD1. The CDR3 runs to 15 residues. The germline gives CDR1 SGHTA, CDR2 FQGNSA. With 5 bases clipped from V and 6 bases from J, the junction kept 10 bases outside the gene matches. CDR3 protein: CASSPRQGTGQPQHF. The CDR3 DNA reads as TGTGCCAGCAGCCCCCGACAGGGAACAGGTCAGCCCCAGCATTTT.

The rearrangement uses TRBV4-2 and TRBJ2-7, with D tentatively TRBD2 (5 bases). Germline CDR1 is LGHNA and CDR2 is YNFKEQ. V was pared by 1 base and J by 6 bases, with 7 bases between. This CDR3 has 12 residues. The CDR3 nucleotides read TGTGCCAGCAGCCAAGTAGGACTCGAGCAGTACTTC. Translation: CASSQVGLEQYF.

This clone has more than one count but fewer than ten. V is TRBV27 and J is TRBJ1-5, with D perhaps matching TRBD1 (5 bases). There are 14 residues in the CDR3. V lost 11 bases and J 3 bases, leaving 17 bases between the germline ends. Germline V gene data show CDR1 as MNHEY and CDR2 as SMNVEV (reference sequence). The CDR3 DNA sequence: TGTGCCGGACATACCGGGCTATTCAATCAGCCCCAGCATTTT. As protein: CAGHTGLFNQPQHF.

This clone was picked up a small number of times. The V and J genes are TRBV27 and TRBJ1-6; 9 positions agree with TRBD1. Germline loops: CDR1 MNHEY, CDR2 SMNVEV (reference sequence). The CDR3 is 16 residues long. J was trimmed by 7 bases and V by 5 bases; bases with no gene match: 9. The CDR3: CASSDPGQGRNSPLHF. CDR3 nucleotide sequence: TGTGCCAGCAGTGATCCGGGACAGGGAAGGAATTCACCCCTCCACTTT.

The chain couples TRBV5-4 to TRBJ2-3; 11 nucleotides align to TRBD1. Germline trimming cut 4 bases from V and 9 bases from J; bases unmatched to any gene: 7. This CDR3 contains 14 residues. Germline-derived CDR1 and CDR2 are SGHNT and YYREEE (reference sequence). Written as DNA, the CDR3 is TGTGCCAGCAGCCAGGACAGGGGGCCTAGCACGCAGTATTTT. Encoded protein: CASSQDRGPSTQYF.

J is TRBJ1-1 and V is TRBV7-9, with TRBD1 matching 8 bases. Germline-derived CDR1 and CDR2 are SEHNR and FQNEAQ (reference sequence). The CDR3 is made up of 18 amino acids. J gave up 1 base and V 4 bases, and 14 bases lay outside the gene matches. The CDR3 nucleotides are TGTGCCAGCAGCTCCGACATCAGACAGGGGCGGACGAACACTGAAGCTTTCTTT. Translated: CASSSDIRQGRTNTEAFF.

The genes are TRBV7-9 and TRBJ1-6; 8 bases line up with TRBD1. The germline V gene has CDR1 SEHNR and CDR2 FQNEAQ (reference sequence). The CDR3 totals 15 residues. V dropped 1 base and J dropped 8; count of bases not matched to a gene: 4. CDR3 sequence reads: CASSLVGTGDSPLHF. In DNA form, the CDR3 reads TGTGCCAGCAGCTTAGTAGGGACAGGAGATTCACCCCTCCACTTT.

This chain links TRBV6-5 with TRBJ1-1; D is possibly TRBD1 (5 bases). The CDR3 is 14 residues long. Germline CDR1 and CDR2: MNHEY and SVGAGI. The V gene lost 5 bases and the J gene lost 4 bases, with 14 bases spanning the gap. The CDR3 is CASSDRLDSTEAFF. CDR3 DNA: TGTGCCAGCAGTGACAGACTAGACAGCACTGAAGCTTTCTTT.

The chain employs TRBV6-1 and TRBJ1-1; D unresolved. This CDR3 comprises 14 residues. CDR1 and CDR2 from the germline V gene are MNHNS and SASEGT. V was cut by 2 bases and J by 10 bases, with 17 bases left in between. The CDR3 sequence is CASSETGRLIGAFF. CDR3 bases: TGTGCCAGCAGTGAAACCGGACGGCTGATCGGAGCTTTCTTT.